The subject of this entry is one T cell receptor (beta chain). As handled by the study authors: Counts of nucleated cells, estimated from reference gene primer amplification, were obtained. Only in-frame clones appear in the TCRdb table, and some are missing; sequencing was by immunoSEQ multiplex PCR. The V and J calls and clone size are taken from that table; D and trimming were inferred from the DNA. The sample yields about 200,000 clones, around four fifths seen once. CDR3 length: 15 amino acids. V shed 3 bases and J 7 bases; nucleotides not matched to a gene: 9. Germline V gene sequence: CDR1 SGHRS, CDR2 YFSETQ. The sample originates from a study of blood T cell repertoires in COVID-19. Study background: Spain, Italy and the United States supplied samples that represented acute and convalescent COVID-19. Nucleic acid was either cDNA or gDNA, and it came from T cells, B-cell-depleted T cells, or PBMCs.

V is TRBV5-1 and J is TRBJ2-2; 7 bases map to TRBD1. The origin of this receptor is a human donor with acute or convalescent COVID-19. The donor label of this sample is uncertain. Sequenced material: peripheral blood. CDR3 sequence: CASSSINRGSGELFF. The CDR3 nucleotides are TGCGCCAGCAGCTCGATAAACAGGGGTAGCGGGGAGCTGTTTTTT.